The rows below give T cell receptor beta chains drawn from one sample of a study of blood T cell repertoires in COVID-19. TCRdb's table, derived via immunoSEQ multiplex PCR, lists solely in-frame clones and lacks some. The top ten clones hold more than 4% of a sample with tens of thousands of clones, approximately 80% of them seen once. The sample taken for sequencing was peripheral blood. The origin of the receptors is a woman aged 60-75 years with acute or convalescent COVID-19. The CDR3 runs from the conserved cysteine through the conserved F or W. Fields, in order: CDR3 length, clone size, J gene, D gene, V gene, CDR3 DNA, CDR3 protein. The D gene is left open where the match is weak. Not every row has a clone size; where given, it reads once, few, many or a size class.

cdr3_length: 17
clone_size: few
j_call: TRBJ1-4
d_call: TRBD1
v_call: TRBV7-6
cdr3_nt: TGTGCCAGCAGCTTAGACCGATCGGGACAGGGATATGAAAAACTGTTTTTT
cdr3_aa: CASSLDRSGQGYEKLFF

cdr3_length: 15
clone_size: few
j_call: TRBJ1-1
d_call: -
v_call: TRBV29-1
cdr3_nt: TGCAGCGTAATCCAGGGTCTAGTCGCGAACACTGAAGCTTTCTTT
cdr3_aa: CSVIQGLVANTEAFF

cdr3_length: 13
clone_size: -
j_call: TRBJ2-7
d_call: -
v_call: TRBV19
cdr3_nt: TGTGCCAGTAGTATAGCAAGGGGCCACGAGCAGTACTTC
cdr3_aa: CASSIARGHEQYF

cdr3_length: 16
clone_size: -
j_call: TRBJ2-3
d_call: TRBD2
v_call: TRBV7-8
cdr3_nt: TGTGCCAGCAGCTCACTTATTGCGGGAGGGATAGATACGCAGTATTTT
cdr3_aa: CASSSLIAGGIDTQYF

cdr3_length: 15
clone_size: -
j_call: TRBJ2-2
d_call: TRBD1
v_call: TRBV25-1
cdr3_nt: TGTGCCAGCACCCCGATAGACAGGGATAGCGGGGAGCTGTTTTTT
cdr3_aa: CASTPIDRDSGELFF

cdr3_length: 14
clone_size: once
j_call: TRBJ1-1
d_call: TRBD1
v_call: TRBV16
cdr3_nt: TGTGCCAGCAGCCGACAGGGGGGAAACACTGAAGCTTTCTTT
cdr3_aa: CASSRQGGNTEAFF

cdr3_length: 17
clone_size: -
j_call: TRBJ2-6
d_call: TRBD1
v_call: TRBV5-6
cdr3_nt: TGTGCCAGCAGCTTGGAACAGGGGATGGCTGGGGCCAACGTCCTGACTTTC
cdr3_aa: CASSLEQGMAGANVLTF

cdr3_length: 13
clone_size: few
j_call: TRBJ1-1
d_call: -
v_call: TRBV19
cdr3_nt: TGTGCCAGTAGTCCTTACATGAACACTGAAGCTTTCTTT
cdr3_aa: CASSPYMNTEAFF

cdr3_length: 17
clone_size: -
j_call: TRBJ2-5
d_call: TRBD2
v_call: TRBV5-4
cdr3_nt: TGTGCCAGCAGCTTGGGACTAGCGGGGGCCTCAAGGGAGACCCAGTACTTC
cdr3_aa: CASSLGLAGASRETQYF

cdr3_length: 14
clone_size: -
j_call: TRBJ2-7
d_call: TRBD1
v_call: TRBV7-2
cdr3_nt: TGTGCCAGCAGCTCGGACAGGGCGGGTTACGAGCAGTACTTC
cdr3_aa: CASSSDRAGYEQYF

cdr3_length: 14
clone_size: -
j_call: TRBJ2-7
d_call: TRBD2
v_call: TRBV3-1/TRBV3-2
cdr3_nt: TGTGCCAGCAGCTTCCGACTAGCGGAAGGCGAGCAGTACTTC
cdr3_aa: CASSFRLAEGEQYF

cdr3_length: 15
clone_size: -
j_call: TRBJ1-5
d_call: TRBD1
v_call: TRBV7-8
cdr3_nt: TGTGCCAGCAGCGCCGGGACAGGGGATAATCAGCCCCAGCATTTT
cdr3_aa: CASSAGTGDNQPQHF

cdr3_length: 11
clone_size: -
j_call: TRBJ1-6
d_call: -
v_call: TRBV20-1
cdr3_nt: TGCAGTGCTAGAGATTCCTATCTCCTCCACTTT
cdr3_aa: CSARDSYLLHF

cdr3_length: 11
clone_size: -
j_call: TRBJ2-3
d_call: TRBD2
v_call: TRBV29-1
cdr3_nt: TGCAGCGTTGGTTTTCGACTAGCGTTGTATTTT
cdr3_aa: CSVGFRLALYF

cdr3_length: 11
clone_size: -
j_call: TRBJ1-2
d_call: -
v_call: TRBV20-1
cdr3_nt: TGCAGTGCTCCGAGGGACTATGGCTACACCTTC
cdr3_aa: CSAPRDYGYTF

cdr3_length: 13
clone_size: -
j_call: TRBJ1-4
d_call: TRBD1
v_call: TRBV7-6
cdr3_nt: TGTGCCAGCAGCGCCACAGGGGATGAAAAACTGTTTTTT
cdr3_aa: CASSATGDEKLFF

cdr3_length: 13
clone_size: -
j_call: TRBJ1-1
d_call: TRBD1
v_call: TRBV2
cdr3_nt: TGTGCCAGCACCCGACAGGGCGTCACTGAAGCTTTCTTT
cdr3_aa: CASTRQGVTEAFF

cdr3_length: 15
clone_size: once
j_call: TRBJ2-5
d_call: -
v_call: TRBV5-1
cdr3_nt: TGCGCCAGCAGCTTCACAGGGACCCCCCAAGAGACCCAGTACTTC
cdr3_aa: CASSFTGTPQETQYF

cdr3_length: 14
clone_size: -
j_call: TRBJ2-7
d_call: -
v_call: TRBV5-4
cdr3_nt: TGTGCCAGCAGCTTGGCAGGGCACTCCTACGAGCAGTACTTC
cdr3_aa: CASSLAGHSYEQYF

cdr3_length: 16
clone_size: -
j_call: TRBJ1-3
d_call: -
v_call: TRBV2
cdr3_nt: TGTGCCAGCAGCGAAGGACTATCATACTCTGGAAACACCATATATTTT
cdr3_aa: CASSEGLSYSGNTIYF

cdr3_length: 16
clone_size: few
j_call: TRBJ1-1
d_call: TRBD1
v_call: TRBV19
cdr3_nt: TGTGCCAGTAGTATAGATTTGACAGGGGGATGGACTGAAGCTTTCTTT
cdr3_aa: CASSIDLTGGWTEAFF

cdr3_length: 19
clone_size: -
j_call: TRBJ2-5
d_call: TRBD2
v_call: TRBV5-1
cdr3_nt: TGCGCCAGCAGCGCACGCGGACTAGCGGGACGTTTGACCCAAGAGACCCAGTACTTC
cdr3_aa: CASSARGLAGRLTQETQYF

cdr3_length: 11
clone_size: -
j_call: TRBJ1-2
d_call: -
v_call: TRBV6-5
cdr3_nt: TGTGCCAGCATGGGGACATATGGCTACACCTTC
cdr3_aa: CASMGTYGYTF

cdr3_length: 16
clone_size: -
j_call: TRBJ2-2
d_call: -
v_call: TRBV7-9
cdr3_nt: TGTGCCAGCAGCTTAGCGCGGATCATAGACACCGGGGAGCTGTTTTTT
cdr3_aa: CASSLARIIDTGELFF

cdr3_length: 16
clone_size: -
j_call: TRBJ2-1
d_call: TRBD2
v_call: TRBV30
cdr3_nt: TGTGCCTGGAGTGACGAGCGGGAGTTCATGTTCAATGAGCAGTTCTTC
cdr3_aa: CAWSDEREFMFNEQFF

cdr3_length: 16
clone_size: -
j_call: TRBJ1-2
d_call: TRBD1
v_call: TRBV4-1
cdr3_nt: TGCGCCAGCAGCCAAGCCAGTGGACAGGGGGCCTATGGCTACACCTTC
cdr3_aa: CASSQASGQGAYGYTF

cdr3_length: 14
clone_size: -
j_call: TRBJ2-7
d_call: TRBD2
v_call: TRBV5-8
cdr3_nt: TGTGCCAGCAGCTTGGGGCTAGCGGGACGCGAGCAGTACTTC
cdr3_aa: CASSLGLAGREQYF

cdr3_length: 14
clone_size: -
j_call: TRBJ2-7
d_call: -
v_call: TRBV28
cdr3_nt: TGTGCCAGCAGTTTACCCCTCCCTGCGGGAGAGCAGTACTTC
cdr3_aa: CASSLPLPAGEQYF

cdr3_length: 17
clone_size: -
j_call: TRBJ2-3
d_call: -
v_call: TRBV9
cdr3_nt: TGTGCCAGCAGCGTGGAATTACAGGTGGGGAGGCCCAAAGGGCAGTATTTT
cdr3_aa: CASSVELQVGRPKGQYF

cdr3_length: 15
clone_size: -
j_call: TRBJ2-7
d_call: TRBD1
v_call: TRBV28
cdr3_nt: TGTGCCAGCAGCCAACGGACAGGGAGAATATACGAGCAGTACTTC
cdr3_aa: CASSQRTGRIYEQYF

cdr3_length: 15
clone_size: -
j_call: TRBJ2-7
d_call: -
v_call: TRBV5-1
cdr3_nt: TGCGCCAGCAGCCCGGACGTGGGGGGTGGTCAGGAGCAGTACTTC
cdr3_aa: CASSPDVGGGQEQYF

cdr3_length: 16
clone_size: -
j_call: TRBJ2-1
d_call: TRBD2
v_call: TRBV4-2
cdr3_nt: TGTGCCAGCAGCCAAGAGTGGACTAGCGGGGTCAATGAGCAGTTCTTC
cdr3_aa: CASSQEWTSGVNEQFF

cdr3_length: 12
clone_size: -
j_call: TRBJ1-4
d_call: -
v_call: TRBV4-1
cdr3_nt: TGCGCCAGCAGCACGCGTAATGAAAAACTGTTTTTT
cdr3_aa: CASSTRNEKLFF

cdr3_length: 13
clone_size: -
j_call: TRBJ1-1
d_call: -
v_call: TRBV6-6
cdr3_nt: TGTGCCACCCCGGTGGAAGGAGGCACTGAAGCTTTCTTT
cdr3_aa: CATPVEGGTEAFF

cdr3_length: 16
clone_size: -
j_call: TRBJ1-1
d_call: TRBD1
v_call: TRBV9
cdr3_nt: TGTGCCAGCAGCCCCTGGACAGGGGTCGAGGGCACTGAAGCTTTCTTT
cdr3_aa: CASSPWTGVEGTEAFF

cdr3_length: 12
clone_size: -
j_call: TRBJ1-1
d_call: TRBD1
v_call: TRBV4-1
cdr3_nt: TGCGCCAGCAGAACAGGGGGAACTGAAGCTTTCTTT
cdr3_aa: CASRTGGTEAFF

cdr3_length: 17
clone_size: -
j_call: TRBJ1-3
d_call: -
v_call: TRBV19
cdr3_nt: TGTGCCAGTAGTAATGAAGTACAGGCTCTCTTCCGAAACACCATATATTTT
cdr3_aa: CASSNEVQALFRNTIYF

cdr3_length: 16
clone_size: -
j_call: TRBJ2-2
d_call: TRBD2
v_call: TRBV19
cdr3_nt: TGTGCCTGCGACACCGGGGGGAGGGGATTCGCCGGGGAGCTGTTTTTT
cdr3_aa: CACDTGGRGFAGELFF

cdr3_length: 18
clone_size: -
j_call: TRBJ1-2
d_call: TRBD1
v_call: TRBV18
cdr3_nt: TGTGCCAGCTCACCACCGCTAGCACCGACAGGGGGAATTTATGGCTACACCTTC
cdr3_aa: CASSPPLAPTGGIYGYTF

cdr3_length: 15
clone_size: -
j_call: TRBJ1-4
d_call: -
v_call: TRBV6-5
cdr3_nt: TGTGCCAGCAAACCGGGACAAATGGCTGAGTCAAAACTGTTTTTT
cdr3_aa: CASKPGQMAESKLFF

cdr3_length: 15
clone_size: -
j_call: TRBJ1-5
d_call: TRBD1
v_call: TRBV19
cdr3_nt: TGTGCCAGTAGACCCCCGGGACAGGGTAATCAGCCCCAGCATTTT
cdr3_aa: CASRPPGQGNQPQHF

cdr3_length: 14
clone_size: -
j_call: TRBJ2-1
d_call: -
v_call: TRBV5-1
cdr3_nt: TGCGCCAGCAGCGGTGGACAGTCGTACAATGAGCAGTTCTTC
cdr3_aa: CASSGGQSYNEQFF

cdr3_length: 13
clone_size: once
j_call: TRBJ1-2
d_call: -
v_call: TRBV2
cdr3_nt: TGTGCCAGCAGGGAGTCGTCGGACTATGGCTACACCTTC
cdr3_aa: CASRESSDYGYTF

cdr3_length: 15
clone_size: -
j_call: TRBJ1-4
d_call: -
v_call: TRBV7-9
cdr3_nt: TGTGCCAGCAGCAAGAAACAGGGCCCGAATGAAAAACTGTTTTTT
cdr3_aa: CASSKKQGPNEKLFF

cdr3_length: 15
clone_size: -
j_call: TRBJ1-1
d_call: -
v_call: TRBV7-8
cdr3_nt: TGTGCCAGCAGCTCGGAAAGGGGCGTGGGAACTGAAGCTTTCTTT
cdr3_aa: CASSSERGVGTEAFF

cdr3_length: 13
clone_size: -
j_call: TRBJ2-7
d_call: -
v_call: TRBV28
cdr3_nt: TGTGCCAGCAGTCCCTGGACAAGGGGCGAGCAGTACTTC
cdr3_aa: CASSPWTRGEQYF

cdr3_length: 13
clone_size: once
j_call: TRBJ2-2
d_call: -
v_call: TRBV7-3
cdr3_nt: TGTGCCAGCAGCTTATATCAGTCCGGGGAGCTGTTTTTT
cdr3_aa: CASSLYQSGELFF

cdr3_length: 12
clone_size: few
j_call: TRBJ1-1
d_call: -
v_call: TRBV29-1
cdr3_nt: TGCAGCGTTGAAGATCTTCGAACAGGAAGCCACTTT
cdr3_aa: CSVEDLRTGSHF

cdr3_length: 17
clone_size: -
j_call: TRBJ2-1
d_call: TRBD2
v_call: TRBV7-2
cdr3_nt: TGTGCCAGCAGCCCCCACGGGGGGGCCCTCTCCTACAATGAGCAGTTCTTC
cdr3_aa: CASSPHGGALSYNEQFF

cdr3_length: 14
clone_size: -
j_call: TRBJ2-1
d_call: -
v_call: TRBV19
cdr3_nt: TGTGCCAGTAGGAGGGCGAGCTCCTACAATGAGCAGTTCTTC
cdr3_aa: CASRRASSYNEQFF

cdr3_length: 15
clone_size: -
j_call: TRBJ2-5
d_call: -
v_call: TRBV6-2/TRBV6-3
cdr3_nt: TGTGCCAGCAGCTCCCCTGCGGGGTCAAAAGAGACCCAGTACTTC
cdr3_aa: CASSSPAGSKETQYF

cdr3_length: 14
clone_size: -
j_call: TRBJ2-2
d_call: -
v_call: TRBV3-1/TRBV3-2
cdr3_nt: TGTGCCAGCAGTAGTAACTCGAACACCGGGGAGCTGTTTTTT
cdr3_aa: CASSSNSNTGELFF

cdr3_length: 13
clone_size: few
j_call: TRBJ1-1
d_call: -
v_call: TRBV11-1
cdr3_nt: TGTGCCAGCAGCTTAGCCAGCGACACTGAAGCTTTCTTT
cdr3_aa: CASSLASDTEAFF

cdr3_length: 16
clone_size: -
j_call: TRBJ2-3
d_call: TRBD2
v_call: TRBV24-1
cdr3_nt: TGTGCCACCAGTGATTTGCAGAGCGGGGGAGCAGATACGCAGTATTTT
cdr3_aa: CATSDLQSGGADTQYF

cdr3_length: 17
clone_size: -
j_call: TRBJ2-3
d_call: TRBD1
v_call: TRBV5-1
cdr3_nt: TGCGCCAGCAGCTTTGGGACAGGGCGTTCGTTAACAGATACGCAGTATTTT
cdr3_aa: CASSFGTGRSLTDTQYF

cdr3_length: 15
clone_size: once
j_call: TRBJ1-5
d_call: -
v_call: TRBV4-1
cdr3_nt: TGCGCCAGCAGCCAAGAGTGGGCCGAGTTTGAGCCCCAGCATTTT
cdr3_aa: CASSQEWAEFEPQHF

cdr3_length: 15
clone_size: -
j_call: TRBJ2-1
d_call: TRBD1
v_call: TRBV5-1
cdr3_nt: TGCGCCAGCAGACTCGGGCAGGGGGCTTACAATGAGCAGTTCTTC
cdr3_aa: CASRLGQGAYNEQFF

cdr3_length: 16
clone_size: -
j_call: TRBJ2-1
d_call: -
v_call: TRBV27
cdr3_nt: TGTGCCAGCAGACCCGATCAGGGGAACCTATACAATGAGCAGTTCTTC
cdr3_aa: CASRPDQGNLYNEQFF